Each of the 5 T cell receptor beta chains below was sequenced from the same sample in a study of regulatory T cells in long-lasting Graves disease. Described time point: newly diagnosed GD, antithyroid drugs for less than 3 months. Extracted RNA from PBMCs served as the source of the TCR library. Arm-PCR of CDR3 regions with iRepertoire HTBI primers generated TCR beta libraries. TCRdb re-derived calls from the multiplex PCR reads in MiXCR, one entry per CDR3 protein. The sample records under 450,000 distinct CDR3 sequences, around 11% being singletons. These data are also associated with another study on T cells in Graves' hyperthyroidism and ophthalmopathy.

The starting material was peripheral blood mononuclear cells (PBMCs), obtained at new diagnosis, from a patient treated with antithyroid drugs. The source is a woman aged 18-29 years with Graves disease.

This clonotype was counted between two and nine times. Germline and junction disagree at one end, which may indicate a read error. The genes are TRBV7-9 and TRBJ2-1; 10 bases line up with TRBD2. Germline loops: CDR1 SEHNR, CDR2 FQNEAQ (reference sequence). The CDR3 contains 14 residues. The DNA of the CDR3 is TGTGCCAGCAGCCCCAGTCTAGCGGGAGATGGTTGCGAATTC. Translating it yields CASSPSLAGDGCEF.

This clonotype was observed a handful of times. A junction boundary mismatches the germline segment, possibly from a read error. The rearrangement uses TRBV29-1 and TRBJ2-5; the D is unclear. Germline V lookup: CDR1 SQVTM, CDR2 ANQGSEA. This CDR3 is 10 amino acids long. The DNA for the CDR3 is TGCAGCGTCCCGTCAGAGGCCCAGTACTTC. This gives the protein CSVPSEAQYF. The whole variable domain, filled in from reference TRBV29-1 and TRBJ2-5, reads SAVISQKPSRDICQRGTSLTIQCQVDSQVTMMFWYRQQPGQSLTLIATANQGSEATYESGFVIDKFPISRPNLTFSTLTVSNMSPEDSSIYLCSVPSEAQYFGPGTRLLVL.

In its sample, this clonotype was seen once. The junction departs from germline at one end; a sequencing error may be responsible. This chain connects TRBV4-1 to TRBJ1-6, with D perhaps matching TRBD1 (5 bases). The germline V gene encodes CDR1 MGHRA and CDR2 YSYEKL. This CDR3 spans 18 amino acids. The DNA of the CDR3 is TGCGCCAGCAGCCAAGAGGGGCTAGGGGACCGTTACACAGTGCCCCCCCACTTT. Translation: CASSQEGLGDRYTVPPHF.

This clonotype was seen repeatedly, ten times or more. The rearrangement uses TRBV29-1 and TRBJ1-1; D call uncertain. The CDR3 consists of 13 residues. In germline, CDR1 is SQVTM, CDR2 ANQGSEA. Deletions cut 2 bases from V and 5 bases from J, with 12 bases between. Here the CDR3 reads CSVEIGLRTEAFF. The DNA for the CDR3 is TGCAGCGTTGAAATAGGGCTGCGGACTGAAGCTTTCTTT.

This rearrangement joins TRBV29-1 to TRBJ2-3; D unresolved. The CDR3 spans 14 residues. Trimming removed 0 bases from V and 5 bases from J, with 12 bases in between. Germline V gives CDR1 SQVTM, CDR2 ANQGSEA. The CDR3: CSVEEGDFRDTQYF. The CDR3 DNA reads TGCAGCGTTGAAGAAGGAGATTTTCGAGATACGCAGTATTTT.